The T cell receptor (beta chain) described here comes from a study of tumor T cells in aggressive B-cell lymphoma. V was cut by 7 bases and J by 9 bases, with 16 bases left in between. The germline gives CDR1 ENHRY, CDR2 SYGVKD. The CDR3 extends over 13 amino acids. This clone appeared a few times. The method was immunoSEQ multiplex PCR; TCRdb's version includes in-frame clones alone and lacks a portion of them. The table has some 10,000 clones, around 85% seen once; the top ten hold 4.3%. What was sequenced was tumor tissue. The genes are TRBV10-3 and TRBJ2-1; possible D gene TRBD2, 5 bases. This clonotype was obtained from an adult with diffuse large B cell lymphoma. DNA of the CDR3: TGTGCCATCACACCGGAGGAGTTAGGTGAGCAGTTCTTC. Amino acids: CAITPEELGEQFF.